Given below is one T cell receptor beta chain in context. Clones were read by immunoSEQ multiplex PCR, and TCRdb kept only the in-frame ones, dropping some. Here the sample spans 23,000 or so clones, over 75% being singletons. The sample belongs to a study of preoperative IRX-2 immunotherapy in early breast cancer. Indicated treatment: preoperative locoregional IRX-2 cytokine immunotherapy. Patients received preoperative, locoregional IRX-2 cytokine immunotherapy in a phase Ib study. The germline V gene encodes CDR1 ENHRY and CDR2 SYGVKD. V shed 2 bases, J shed 0 bases, and the junction held 0 bases outside the gene matches. This CDR3 is 15 amino acids long.

This TCR was sampled from a human donor with breast cancer. The gene calls are TRBV10-3 and TRBJ2-1; TRBD2 matches 8 bases. Sequenced here: tumor tissue, sampled after IRX-2 immunotherapy. The CDR3 DNA reads TGTGCCATCAGTGAGCGGGGGGGCTCCTACAATGAGCAGTTCTTC. This encodes CAISERGGSYNEQFF.